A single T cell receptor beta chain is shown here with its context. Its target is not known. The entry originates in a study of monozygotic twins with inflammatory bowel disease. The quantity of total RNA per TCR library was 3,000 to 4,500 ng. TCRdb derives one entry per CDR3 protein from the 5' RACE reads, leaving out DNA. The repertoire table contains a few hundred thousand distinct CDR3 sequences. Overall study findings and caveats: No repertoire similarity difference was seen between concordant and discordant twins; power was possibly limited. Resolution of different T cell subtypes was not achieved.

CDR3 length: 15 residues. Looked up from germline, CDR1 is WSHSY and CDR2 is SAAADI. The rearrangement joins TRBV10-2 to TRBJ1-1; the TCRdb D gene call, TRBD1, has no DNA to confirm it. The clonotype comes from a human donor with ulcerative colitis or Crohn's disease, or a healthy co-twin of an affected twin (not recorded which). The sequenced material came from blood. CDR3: CASRITGTGNTEAFF.